This T cell receptor beta chain was observed in a study of shared clonotypes between healthy human individuals (TCRdb year 2020). About the study as a whole: The cohort included a few men and a couple of women between 18 and 49 years of age. Between about 0.94 and 8.9 billion PBMCs per donor were obtained by leukapheresis. For each donor, three plates each were used for CD4 naive and CD4 memory, two plates were used for CD8 naive, and one plate was used for CD8 memory. To estimate repertoire size and how much clonotype sharing occurs between individuals, the study deeply sequenced the blood TCR repertoires of five or six healthy adults. To increase sequencing depth and limit assay-specific biases, TCR repertoire library preparation and sequencing were carried out by different laboratories using diverse techniques. Paper-wide results and their limitations: Based on pairwise subsampling, the degree of clonotype sharing among donors was expected to be affected by sequencing depth. Because the study included a small number of donors, the genetic and exposure-history diversity represented was limited. Rarefaction of sorted-subset datasets indicated incomplete sequencing despite the large sequencing depth. When several donors were compared, the shared fraction of clonotypes was approximately 5% for naive CD4, over 3% for naive CD8, 2% to 2.5% for memory CD4, and roughly 0.43% for memory CD8. Larger estimated clonotype richness was generally found for naive subsets than for memory subsets. Sampling was restricted to blood, and TCR repertoires in tissue are likely to differ from TCR repertoires in blood. Compared with non-shared clonotypes, the clonotypes found in all four sorted-subset donors had higher generation probabilities.

The count of this clone is one. Its antigen is unknown. Base qualities are missing; no much larger clone stands one base away. Using the deep immunoSEQ assay, TCR CDR3 regions were amplified from genomic DNA by multiplex PCR. Extracted genomic DNA from each cell subset was distributed evenly across all wells of several immunoSEQ 96-well plates, and each plate was treated as a replicate. For sorted subsets, approximately 210 ng of genomic DNA, equivalent to 25,000 to 30,000 T cell genomes, went into each replicate PCR. The purified libraries were quantified using a Qubit 3.0 fluorometer, sized with a Bioanalyzer 2100, and then quantified again using the KAPA Library Quantification kit. A separate single-read 150-cycle Illumina NextSeq 550 flow cell was used to sequence each immunoSEQ 96-well plate. The authors' pipeline ran thus. Because the immunoSEQ output included only junctional sequences and no quality scores, the filtering could not be the same as the filtering used for full-length reads. Sequences were annotated with PyIR, a Python wrapper for IgBLAST v1.9, using IMGT germline references to assign V/J genes and CDR3. Any read was removed if the V/J assignment was weak (E-value above 1e-6), the CDR3 was missing, or the read contained stop codons, out-of-frame junctions, or ambiguous translated residues. A V3J clonotype was defined by an identical inferred V gene, J gene, and CDR3 amino acid sequence. The percentage overlap between two repertoires was calculated by dividing the number of shared unique clonotypes by the size of the smaller repertoire. Three approaches were used to assess repertoire richness: RTK rarefaction, the Chao1 estimator, and Recon v2.1 estimates of unobserved clonotypes. OLGA was used to compute generation probabilities for all TCRbeta clonotypes that the gDNA method yielded from four donors. Drawn from immuneACCESS, this table holds only the in-frame rearrangements with V and J called that TCRdb kept. Clones are partly lost; checked studies trace under half to an unresolved V gene and leave the rest unexplained. V and J calls and clone size follow that table, whereas D and trimming were derived from the DNA. The sample yields about 690,000 clones; around 90% were counted once. Together, the top ten hold 30% to 35% of the sample.

The donors were healthy, HIV-negative adults who had no recently reported acute infections or vaccinations. Every donor was a Caucasian adult residing in Nashville, Tennessee, USA. The CD8 memory samples were a combination of magnetically selected CD45RO+ cells and CCR7-negative CD45RA+ effector memory (TemRA) cells. After blood collection by leukapheresis, PBMCs were isolated using Ficoll-Histopaque density gradient centrifugation and then cryopreserved in the vapor phase of liquid nitrogen. Analytical flow cytometry was used to check the purity and quantity of every magnetically sorted T cell population. Genomic DNA was isolated from every sorted fraction and measured by UV absorbance on a Nanodrop 2000c. The sample was memory CD8+ T cells from PBMCs. Explained via the paper, the cell subset or site label denotes: CD45RO+ cells pooled with CCR7-negative TemRA cells. The TCR originated in a young man in good health. Some clones in this sample may be carry-over from other donors' samples.

The DNA sequence is as follows: TGTGCCAGCAGAAAGTCGGGACAGAGTGGAAACACCATATATTTT. The encoded protein is CASRKSGQSGNTIYF. The V and J genes are TRBV2 and TRBJ1-3; the central 7 bases match TRBD1. V is pruned by 6 bases and J by 3 bases, leaving 8 bases of the junction without a gene match. CDR1 SNHLY and CDR2 FYNNEI are derived from the germline V gene. The CDR3 sequence holds 15 residues, the cysteine and phenylalanine included. Only the CDR3 portion is preserved as DNA: 45 bases, with reading frame beginning at the first base.